Shown below are 29 T cell receptor beta chains from a single sample sequenced in a study of OX40 agonist ivuxolimab in advanced cancers. Sequencing was performed with immunoSEQ multiplex PCR; in TCRdb, only in-frame clones are kept and a portion is missing. The table shows over 65,000 clones, with 80% to 95% occurring only once. Sample: CD4+ or CD8+ T cells sorted from blood, taken in a trial of the OX40 agonist ivuxolimab. The receptors here all came from an adult with an advanced solid tumor such as melanoma, head and neck, liver or kidney cancer.

This clone came up a few times. The chain combines TRBV5-6 with TRBJ1-2, with D possibly matching TRBD1 (5 bases). The CDR3 totals 14 residues. Germline loops: CDR1 SGHDT, CDR2 YYEEEE. With 5 bases removed from V and 6 bases from J, the gap between germline ends came to 17 bases. In DNA form, the CDR3 reads TGTGCCAGCAGGCTTTGGGGGGACTCTAATGGCTACACCTTC. It encodes CASRLWGDSNGYTF.

The chain recombines TRBV6-1 with TRBJ2-3; the D is unclear. CDR1 and CDR2 (germline): MNHNS, SASEGT. There are 14 residues in the CDR3. Trimming left V 5 bases short and J 3 bases short, with 12 bases between. In DNA, the CDR3 is TGTGCCAGCAGTCCCCCTCGATCGACAGATACGCAGTATTTT. Translated, it gives CASSPPRSTDTQYF.

The chain employs TRBV13 and TRBJ2-5; D is tentatively TRBD1 or TRBD2 (5 bases each). Germline CDR1 and CDR2: PRHDT and FYEKMQ (reference sequence). The CDR3 runs 15 residues. V lost 4 bases and J lost 5, with 17 bases in between. The DNA for the CDR3 is TGTGCCAGCAGCTCCCCCCGTGAGGGGCGGGAGACCCAGTACTTC. Translation gives CASSSPREGRETQYF.

The V call is TRBV2, the J call TRBJ2-1, with 8 bases that match TRBD2. This CDR3 has 14 residues. Looked up from germline, CDR1 is SNHLY and CDR2 is FYNNEI. V shed 6 bases, J shed 2 bases, and the junction held 3 bases outside the gene matches. CDR3 region: CASSGGAPYNEQFF. CDR3 DNA sequence: TGTGCCAGCAGCGGGGGGGCCCCCTACAATGAGCAGTTCTTC.

J is TRBJ2-2 and V is TRBV15; TRBD2 aligns across 11 bases. J gave up 2 bases and V 8 bases, and 10 bases lay outside the gene matches. From germline, CDR1 is LNHNV and CDR2 YYDKDF (reference sequence). The length of the CDR3 is 17 residues. CDR3 in DNA: TGTGCCACCGTGGGAACTAGCGGGGGCCAAAACACCGGGGAGCTGTTTTTT. Translated: CATVGTSGGQNTGELFF.

This clone was counted only a few times. The chain is built from TRBV6-1 and TRBJ1-4; TRBD1 aligns across 10 bases. CDR1 is MNHNS, CDR2 SASEGT, per germline. The CDR3 spans 15 residues. V was clipped by 3 bases and J by 8 bases; unmatched bases: 6. The CDR3 DNA reads TGTGCCAGCAGTGAGACCGGGACAGGGGCCGAAAAACTGTTTTTT. It translates to CASSETGTGAEKLFF.

J is TRBJ2-1 and V is TRBV7-9, with 10 bases aligning to TRBD2. Trimming took 4 bases from V and 1 from J; bases not matched to a gene: 4. Germline V gene sequence: CDR1 SEHNR, CDR2 FQNEAQ (reference sequence). This CDR3 is built from 16 residues. CDR3 residues: CASSSFSGGSYNEQFF. The CDR3 coding sequence is TGTGCCAGCAGCTCCTTTAGCGGGGGGTCCTACAATGAGCAGTTCTTC.

This chain links TRBV25-1 with TRBJ1-6; D remains unclear. Germline V gene lookup returns CDR1 MGHDK and CDR2 SYGVNS. The CDR3 covers 15 residues. V was cut by 4 bases and J by 2 bases, with 9 bases left in between. The CDR3: CASSVTGTYNSPLHF. CDR3 coding DNA: TGTGCCAGCAGTGTTACCGGGACCTATAATTCACCCCTCCACTTT.

The chain is built from TRBV12-2 and TRBJ2-1; the D call in the table, TRBD2, was not verified against the DNA. TRBV12-2 is a known pseudogene. CDR3 length: 17 amino acids. The CDR3 DNA is TGTGCAAGTCGCTTAAGTGTACGCGGTCTTCGTGGGAATGAGCAGTTCTTC. Translation gives CASRLSVRGLRGNEQFF.

V usage is TRBV7-7 and J usage is TRBJ2-6, with D unclear. Germline V lookup: CDR1 SSHAT, CDR2 FNYEAQ (reference sequence). The CDR3 covers 18 residues. Trimming pared 3 bases from V and 5 bases from J, leaving 20 bases between. CDR3 region: CASSLVNKSQSRANVLTF. The CDR3, as DNA: TGTGCCAGCAGCTTGGTTAATAAGTCACAAAGTCGGGCCAACGTCCTGACTTTC.

The chain couples TRBV9 to TRBJ1-6, with 7 bases lining up with TRBD1. Germline V gives CDR1 SGDLS, CDR2 YYNGEE. The CDR3 spans 15 residues. V lost 0 bases, J lost 5 bases, and 2 bases stayed unmatched. This CDR3 is CASSVDGTDNSPLHF. In DNA form, the CDR3 reads TGTGCCAGCAGCGTAGACGGGACAGATAATTCACCCCTCCACTTT.

This clone was detected only once. The chain employs TRBV29-1 and TRBJ2-5; no definite D call. The CDR3 sequence is 11 residues long. The V end lost 3 bases, the J end lost 5 bases, and 7 bases lay between the germline ends. Germline loops: CDR1 SQVTM, CDR2 ANQGSEA. In DNA, the CDR3 is TGCAGCGTTGAGCCGTCCGAGACCCAGTACTTC. The encoded protein is CSVEPSETQYF.

The chain employs TRBV19 and TRBJ1-1; the D is unclear. Germline assignment: CDR1 LNHDA and CDR2 SQIVND (reference sequence). The CDR3 runs to 14 residues. Trimming cost V 1 base and J 4 bases, with 10 bases left between them. CDR3 sequence (DNA): TGTGCCAGTAGTATAGCAGGCGAAGGCACTGAAGCTTTCTTT. This translates into CASSIAGEGTEAFF.

This clone was counted once. Different DNA sequences within this sample yield the same CDR3. The chain has TRBV29-1 and TRBJ2-5, with 7 bases identical to TRBD1. V lost 6 bases and J lost 0; bases outside the gene matches: 1. The CDR3 runs to 12 residues. Germline-derived CDR1 and CDR2 are SQVTM and ANQGSEA. Written as DNA, the CDR3 is TGCAGCGTCCAGGGGGACCAAGAGACCCAGTACTTC. Translating gives CSVQGDQETQYF.

This clone occurred once. The V and J genes are TRBV7-2 and TRBJ2-6; TRBD1 matches at 10 bases. The CDR3 length is 19 residues. Looked up from germline, CDR1 is SGHTA and CDR2 is FQGNSA. V lost 1 base and J lost 1; bases outside the gene matches: 7. The CDR3 DNA sequence: TGTGCCAGCAGCTTAGAAGGGACAGGGGCTTTATCTGGGGCCAACGTCCTGACTTTC. Translation: CASSLEGTGALSGANVLTF.

The chain joins TRBV7-2 to TRBJ2-7, with 7 positions matching TRBD1. J was trimmed by 6 bases and V by 5 bases; bases with no gene match: 4. There are 12 residues in the CDR3. Per the germline V gene, CDR1 is SGHTA and CDR2 is FQGNSA. The CDR3 DNA reads as TGTGCCAGCAGCCGGGACAGCCCCGAGCAGTACTTC. Translated, it gives CASSRDSPEQYF.

The J gene is TRBJ2-7, the V gene TRBV19; TRBD1 matches at 8 bases. The length of the CDR3 is 13 residues. Germline CDR1 reads LNHDA; CDR2 reads SQIVND (reference sequence). V lost 2 bases to trimming and J lost 4 bases; unmatched junction nucleotides: 1. The CDR3 loop reads CASSIQGAYEQYF. CDR3 DNA: TGTGCCAGTAGTATACAGGGGGCATACGAGCAGTACTTC.

This clone occurred a few times. The chain recombines TRBV4-2 with TRBJ2-3, with 12 bases that match TRBD2. Per germline, CDR1 LGHNA and CDR2 YNFKEQ. The ends lost 11 bases at V and 5 bases at J; junction bases unmatched: 5. This CDR3 contains 13 residues. Here the CDR3 reads CAARTSGEDTQYF. CDR3 DNA: TGTGCCGCCCGGACTAGCGGGGAAGATACGCAGTATTTT.

V gene TRBV4-2 combines with J gene TRBJ1-2, with a possible D match to TRBD1 (5 bases). Trimming cost V 3 bases and J 8 bases, with 16 bases left between them. The germline gives CDR1 LGHNA, CDR2 YNFKEQ. The CDR3 runs 14 residues. CDR3 nucleotide sequence: TGTGCCAGCAGCCAGGGGGTTGGGACGTTGGGCTACACCTTC. It encodes CASSQGVGTLGYTF.

V usage is TRBV13 and J usage is TRBJ2-2; 7 nucleotides align to TRBD2. V gave up 7 bases and J gave up 6 bases; unmatched junction bases: 14. Germline V gives CDR1 PRHDT, CDR2 FYEKMQ (reference sequence). The CDR3 totals 16 residues. Here the CDR3 reads CASTAWGREGAGELFF. The CDR3, as DNA: TGTGCCAGCACGGCCTGGGGCAGGGAGGGAGCCGGGGAGCTGTTTTTT.

The rearrangement joins TRBV4-3 to TRBJ2-7; 12 bases align to TRBD2. This CDR3 region has 18 residues. Trimming cost V 0 bases and J 3 bases; bases outside gene matches: 9. From germline, CDR1 is LGHNA and CDR2 YSLEER. CDR3 bases: TGCGCCAGCAGCCAAGATCCTAGACTAGCGGGGGAAAACTACGAGCAGTACTTC. Translated: CASSQDPRLAGENYEQYF.

The V gene is TRBV11-2, the J gene TRBJ1-1; D is uncertain. The CDR3 has 9 amino acids. Trimming stripped 4 bases from V and 6 bases from J, with 0 bases between. The germline V gene has CDR1 SGHAT and CDR2 FQNNGV. CDR3 DNA: TGTGCCAGCAGCTCTGAAGCTTTCTTT. This gives the protein CASSSEAFF.

This clone was observed a handful of times. V and J are TRBV13 and TRBJ2-3; D could derive from TRBD1 or TRBD2 (5 bases each). Trimming cost V 4 bases and J 2 bases, with 7 bases left between them. The CDR3 has 13 amino acids. The germline V gene has CDR1 PRHDT and CDR2 FYEKMQ (reference sequence). As DNA, the CDR3 is TGTGCCAGCAGCTCGGGACCCACAGATACGCAGTATTTT. Protein sequence: CASSSGPTDTQYF.

The chain has TRBV5-6 and TRBJ2-3, with D possibly called TRBD1 or TRBD2 (6 bases each). The CDR3 has 15 amino acids. In germline, CDR1 is SGHDT, CDR2 YYEEEE. Trimming cost V 7 bases and J 1 base, with 16 bases left between them. The CDR3 reads CASRPWGAGTDTQYF. CDR3 nucleotides: TGTGCCAGCCGACCCTGGGGGGCTGGCACAGATACGCAGTATTTT.

J is TRBJ2-5 and V is TRBV7-9; the match to TRBD2 covers 10 bases. Germline CDR1 SEHNR, CDR2 FQNEAQ (reference sequence). The length of the CDR3 is 17 residues. V trimming: 3 bases; J trimming: 5 bases; junction bases outside the gene matches: 12. The CDR3 DNA is TGTGCCAGCAGCTTGTCTCTAGCGGGGGACGGTGGGGAGACCCAGTACTTC. Translating gives CASSLSLAGDGGETQYF.

The gene calls are TRBV7-6 and TRBJ1-4, with 7 positions matching TRBD1. This CDR3 comprises 16 residues. The J segment lost 5 bases and the V segment lost 2 bases, leaving 8 bases of the junction unmatched. Germline V gene lookup returns CDR1 SGHVS and CDR2 FNYEAQ. The CDR3 is CASSLKVDRRNEKLFF. The CDR3 DNA is TGTGCCAGCAGCTTAAAGGTGGACAGGCGGAATGAAAAACTGTTTTTT.

This rearrangement joins TRBV25-1 to TRBJ1-1; D gene uncertain. There are 13 residues in the CDR3. In germline, CDR1 is MGHDK, CDR2 SYGVNS. With 2 bases removed from V and 7 bases from J, the gap between germline ends came to 11 bases. The CDR3 region has the DNA TGTGCCAGCAGTGAAAGTGGGTGGAGTGAAGCTTTCTTT. This codes for CASSESGWSEAFF.

This chain links TRBV4-2 with TRBJ2-4; TRBD2 matches 15 bases. Per germline, CDR1 LGHNA and CDR2 YNFKEQ. The V gene end was trimmed by 3 bases and the J gene end by 8 bases; junction bases not matched to a gene: 8. The CDR3 consists of 17 residues. The CDR3 sequence is CASSQTGLAGGPDIQYF. CDR3 DNA: TGTGCCAGCAGCCAGACTGGACTAGCGGGGGGGCCGGACATTCAGTACTTC.

This chain links TRBV27 with TRBJ2-4; possibly TRBD2 for D (7 bases). The V and J ends lost 3 bases and 5 bases respectively, with 23 bases between them. The CDR3 contains 18 residues. The germline V gene has CDR1 MNHEY and CDR2 SMNVEV (reference sequence). The CDR3 reads CASSFSRLASAGENIQYF. CDR3 nucleotides: TGTGCCAGCAGTTTTTCCAGACTAGCCTCGGCAGGGGAAAACATTCAGTACTTC.